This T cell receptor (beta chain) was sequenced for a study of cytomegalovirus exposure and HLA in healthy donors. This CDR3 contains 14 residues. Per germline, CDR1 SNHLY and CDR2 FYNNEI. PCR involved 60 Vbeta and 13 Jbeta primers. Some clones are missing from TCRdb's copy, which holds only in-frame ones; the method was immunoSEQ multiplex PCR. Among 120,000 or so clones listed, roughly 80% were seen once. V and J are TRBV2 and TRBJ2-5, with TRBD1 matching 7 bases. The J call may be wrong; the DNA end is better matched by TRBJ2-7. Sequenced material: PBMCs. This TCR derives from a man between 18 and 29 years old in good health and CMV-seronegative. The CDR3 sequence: CASSFRDSSYEQYF. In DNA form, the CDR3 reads TGTGCCAGCAGCTTCCGGGACAGTTCCTACGAGCAGTACTTC.